The text below deals with one TCR beta chain. The target antigen is unknown. This sample was included in a study of graft-versus-host responses after intestinal transplantation. Overall study context: Recipients uniformly received anti-thymocyte globulin induction, followed by tacrolimus and steroids for three to four years.

TCRdb's table, derived via immunoSEQ multiplex PCR, lists solely in-frame clones and lacks some. The table lists over 70,000 clones, roughly 94% of them singletons. The sequenced sample was unstimulated CD8+ T cells sorted from spleen or lymph node cells, obtained before intestinal transplant. The sequence derives from a human donor who received an intestinal transplant.

The CDR3 loop reads CASSLAASGSYEQYF. DNA of the CDR3: TGCGCCAGCAGCTTGGCAGCTAGCGGATCCTACGAGCAGTACTTC. The chain links TRBV5-1 to TRBJ2-7; 7 bases map to TRBD2. The CDR3 is 15 residues long. The J segment lost 1 base and the V segment lost 0 bases, leaving 4 bases of the junction unmatched. Germline V lookup: CDR1 SGHRS, CDR2 YFSETQ.